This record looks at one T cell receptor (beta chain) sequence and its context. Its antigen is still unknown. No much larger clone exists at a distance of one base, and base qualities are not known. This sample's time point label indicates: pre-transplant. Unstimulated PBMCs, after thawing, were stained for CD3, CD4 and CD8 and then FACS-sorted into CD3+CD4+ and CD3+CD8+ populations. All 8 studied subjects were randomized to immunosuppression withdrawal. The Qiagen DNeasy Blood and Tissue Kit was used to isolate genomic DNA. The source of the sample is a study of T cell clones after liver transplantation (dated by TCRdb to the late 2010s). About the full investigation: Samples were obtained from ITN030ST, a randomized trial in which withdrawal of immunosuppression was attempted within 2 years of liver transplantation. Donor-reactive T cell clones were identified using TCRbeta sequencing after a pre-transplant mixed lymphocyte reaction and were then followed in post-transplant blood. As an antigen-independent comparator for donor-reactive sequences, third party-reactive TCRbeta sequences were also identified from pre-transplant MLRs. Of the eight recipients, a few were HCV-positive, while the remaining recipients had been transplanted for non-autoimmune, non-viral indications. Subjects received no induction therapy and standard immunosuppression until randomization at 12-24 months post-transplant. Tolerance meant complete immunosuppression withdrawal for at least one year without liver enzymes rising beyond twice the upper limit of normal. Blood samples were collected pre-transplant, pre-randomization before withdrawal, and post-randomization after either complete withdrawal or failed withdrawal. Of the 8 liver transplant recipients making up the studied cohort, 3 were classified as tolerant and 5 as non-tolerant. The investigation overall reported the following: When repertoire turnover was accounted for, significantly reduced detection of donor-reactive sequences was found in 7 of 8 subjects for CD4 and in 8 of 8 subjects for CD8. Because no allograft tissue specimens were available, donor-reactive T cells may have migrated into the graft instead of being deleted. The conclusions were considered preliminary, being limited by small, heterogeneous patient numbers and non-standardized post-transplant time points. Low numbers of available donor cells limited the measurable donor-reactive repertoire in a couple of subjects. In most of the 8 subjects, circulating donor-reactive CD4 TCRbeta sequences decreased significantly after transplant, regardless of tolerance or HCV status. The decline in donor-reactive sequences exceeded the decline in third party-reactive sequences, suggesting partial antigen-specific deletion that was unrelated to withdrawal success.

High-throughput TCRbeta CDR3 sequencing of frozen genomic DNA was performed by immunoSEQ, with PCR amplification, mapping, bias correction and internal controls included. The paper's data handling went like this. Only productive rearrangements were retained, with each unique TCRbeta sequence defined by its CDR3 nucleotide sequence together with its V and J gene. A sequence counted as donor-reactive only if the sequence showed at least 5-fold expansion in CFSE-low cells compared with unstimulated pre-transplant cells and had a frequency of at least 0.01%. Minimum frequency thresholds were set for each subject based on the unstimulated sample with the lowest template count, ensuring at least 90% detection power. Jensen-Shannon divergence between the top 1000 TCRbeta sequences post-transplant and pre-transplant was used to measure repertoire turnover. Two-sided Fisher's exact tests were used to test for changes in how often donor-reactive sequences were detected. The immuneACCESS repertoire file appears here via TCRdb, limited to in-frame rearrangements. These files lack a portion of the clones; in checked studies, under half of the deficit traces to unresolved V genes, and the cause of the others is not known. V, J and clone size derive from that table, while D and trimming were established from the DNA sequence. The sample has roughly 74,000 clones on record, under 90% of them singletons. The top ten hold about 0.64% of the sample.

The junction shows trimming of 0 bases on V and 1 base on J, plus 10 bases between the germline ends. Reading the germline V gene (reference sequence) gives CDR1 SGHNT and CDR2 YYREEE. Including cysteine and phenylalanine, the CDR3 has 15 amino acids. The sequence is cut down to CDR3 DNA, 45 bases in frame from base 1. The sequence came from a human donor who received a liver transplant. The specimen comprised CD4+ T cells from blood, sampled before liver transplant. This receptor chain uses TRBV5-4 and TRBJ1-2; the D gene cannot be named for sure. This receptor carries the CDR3 CASSLVRKLNYGYTF. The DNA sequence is TGTGCCAGCAGCTTGGTGCGAAAGCTTAACTATGGCTACACCTTC.